Detailed here is one T cell receptor (beta chain). Germline V gene sequence: CDR1 SGHAT, CDR2 FQNNGV. This CDR3 spans 20 amino acids. V trimming: 0 bases; J trimming: 4 bases; junction bases outside the gene matches: 15. This record belongs to a study of T cell responses to AZD1222 COVID-19 vaccine. Here immunoSEQ multiplex PCR was the method, and the copy in TCRdb shows in-frame clones only, minus some. The sample yields about 110,000 clones, 85% to 90% seen once. The source material was peripheral blood, sampled on day 0 of AZD1222 vaccination. V is TRBV11-2 and J is TRBJ2-1; TRBD2 agrees at 10 bases. This clonotype was obtained from an adult in good health. CDR3 protein: CASSLDNPLRSGRAYNEQFF. The CDR3 DNA reads as TGTGCCAGCAGCTTAGATAACCCCCTACGGAGCGGGAGGGCTTACAATGAGCAGTTCTTC.